The TCR beta chain described here comes from a study of OX40 agonist ivuxolimab in advanced cancers. The overall study: Around 40% of patients had received prior checkpoint inhibitor therapy.

The protocol was immunoSEQ multiplex PCR, while the TCRdb copy is restricted to in-frame clones and leaves out a portion. The sample records about 73,000 clones, 90% being singletons. This clone occurred a few times. The V end was cut by 0 bases, the J end by 5 bases, with 11 bases between. The CDR3 loop spans 15 amino acids. CDR1 and CDR2 (germline): LGHNA, YNFKEQ. The sample in question was CD4+ or CD8+ T cells sorted from blood, obtained in a trial of the OX40 agonist ivuxolimab. The TCR was taken from an adult with an advanced solid tumor such as melanoma, head and neck, liver or kidney cancer. The rearrangement uses TRBV4-2 and TRBJ1-5; D remains ambiguous. The CDR3 nucleotides read TGTGCCAGCAGCCAAGAACGCGAAGGATATCAGCCCCAGCATTTT. This codes for CASSQEREGYQPQHF.